A single sample gave rise to the 9 T cell receptor beta chains below, sequenced in a study of molecular identifiers for immune sequencing clone quantification. Each CDR3 protein is one row after TCRdb ran MiXCR on the PCR reads. The sample yields approximately 500,000 distinct CDR3 sequences, under 30% seen once. Sequenced input: naive CD8+ T cells from blood, with Jurkat cell RNA spiked in. Regarding subset: FACS-sorted CD8+CD4-CCR7+CD45RA+ naive T cells. All receptors derive from a human donor in good health. Some libraries in this study had Jurkat cell RNA spiked in.

The rearrangement links TRBV27 to TRBJ1-2, with TRBD1 matching over 9 bases. The CDR3 extends over 16 amino acids. Germline CDR1 and CDR2: MNHEY and SMNVEV (reference sequence). The V segment lost 2 bases and the J segment 5 bases; nucleotides outside the gene matches: 9. CDR3 in amino acids: CASSLTSTGGSYGYTF. CDR3 nucleotides: TGTGCCAGCAGTTTAACGTCGACAGGGGGTAGTTATGGCTACACCTTC.

V is TRBV30 and J is TRBJ2-7; TRBD1 might be the D (7 bases). CDR1 and CDR2 (germline): GTSNPN, SVGIG (reference sequence). This CDR3 region has 15 residues. V lost 7 bases, J lost 6 bases, and 25 bases lay in between. For the CDR3, the DNA is TGTGCCTTCACCGAGGGGCAGGGGGGCACCTCCGAGCAGTACTTC. Translated: CAFTEGQGGTSEQYF.

At least ten counts were recorded for this clonotype. The CDR3 spells CASSQDRDSLYGYTF. Here the CDR3 DNA reads TGCGCCAGCAGCCAAGATCGAGACAGCCTCTATGGCTACACCTTC. This sequence joins TRBV4-3 and TRBJ1-2, with D tentatively TRBD1 (5 bases). Germline values: CDR1 LGHNA, CDR2 YSLEER. V was trimmed by 0 bases and J by 4 bases, leaving 12 bases between them. This CDR3 region has 15 residues.

In DNA, the CDR3 is TGTGCCAGCAGCCTCGGAGACTCCAGGGGGTTCTTC. Encoded protein: CASSLGDSRGFF. The gene calls are TRBV13 and TRBJ2-1, with D tentatively TRBD1 (6 bases). This CDR3 has 12 residues. V dropped 5 bases and J dropped 15 bases, with 17 bases sitting between them. Germline V gene data show CDR1 as PRHDT and CDR2 as FYEKMQ (reference sequence).

This clonotype was observed at least ten times. This chain joins TRBV4-1 and TRBJ2-1; TRBD1 aligns across 8 bases. The CDR3 covers 16 residues. With 0 bases clipped from V and 8 bases from J, the junction kept 9 bases outside the gene matches. Germline assignment: CDR1 MGHRA and CDR2 YSYEKL. The CDR3 DNA is TGCGCCAGCAGCCAAGAGACAGGGGTGATGATCGATGAGCAGTTCTTC. It codes for CASSQETGVMIDEQFF.

This clonotype has a handful of counts. The chain recombines TRBV7-6 with TRBJ1-2, with unresolved D. The V and J ends lost 2 bases and 3 bases respectively, with 13 bases between them. Germline V lookup: CDR1 SGHVS, CDR2 FNYEAQ. The CDR3 has 15 amino acids. The CDR3 DNA reads TGTGCCAGCAGCTTAAGTCCGGGGTTCGACTATGGCTACACCTTC. Protein: CASSLSPGFDYGYTF.

This chain joins TRBV6-5 and TRBJ2-2, with 9 bases lining up with TRBD2. J gave up 3 bases and V 1 base, and 3 bases lay outside the gene matches. The CDR3 sequence is 16 residues long. The germline V gene encodes CDR1 MNHEY and CDR2 SVGAGI. CDR3 DNA: TGTGCCAGCAGTTACTGGGCTAGCGGGGACACCGGGGAGCTGTTTTTT. Translated, it gives CASSYWASGDTGELFF.

This clonotype occurred a few times. The chain carries TRBV6-6 and TRBJ1-1; no firm D call. This CDR3 is built from 12 residues. V gave up 2 bases and J gave up 8 bases, with 9 bases separating them. The germline gives CDR1 MNHNY, CDR2 SVGAGI (reference sequence). The CDR3 DNA sequence: TGTGCCAGCAGTTACATAACGACCGAAGCTTTCTTT. Protein: CASSYITTEAFF.

On this clonotype itself: A single base separates this from a much larger clone, so it may be a read error. The CDR3 DNA sequence: TGTGCCAGCAGTTCGTCCCTCCACACCGGGGAGCTGTTTTTT. It specifies CASSSSLHTGELFF. This chain links TRBV12-3 or TRBV12-4 with TRBJ2-2; D unclear. The CDR3 is 14 amino acids. The V end lost 4 bases, the J end lost 3 bases, and 9 bases lay between the germline ends.